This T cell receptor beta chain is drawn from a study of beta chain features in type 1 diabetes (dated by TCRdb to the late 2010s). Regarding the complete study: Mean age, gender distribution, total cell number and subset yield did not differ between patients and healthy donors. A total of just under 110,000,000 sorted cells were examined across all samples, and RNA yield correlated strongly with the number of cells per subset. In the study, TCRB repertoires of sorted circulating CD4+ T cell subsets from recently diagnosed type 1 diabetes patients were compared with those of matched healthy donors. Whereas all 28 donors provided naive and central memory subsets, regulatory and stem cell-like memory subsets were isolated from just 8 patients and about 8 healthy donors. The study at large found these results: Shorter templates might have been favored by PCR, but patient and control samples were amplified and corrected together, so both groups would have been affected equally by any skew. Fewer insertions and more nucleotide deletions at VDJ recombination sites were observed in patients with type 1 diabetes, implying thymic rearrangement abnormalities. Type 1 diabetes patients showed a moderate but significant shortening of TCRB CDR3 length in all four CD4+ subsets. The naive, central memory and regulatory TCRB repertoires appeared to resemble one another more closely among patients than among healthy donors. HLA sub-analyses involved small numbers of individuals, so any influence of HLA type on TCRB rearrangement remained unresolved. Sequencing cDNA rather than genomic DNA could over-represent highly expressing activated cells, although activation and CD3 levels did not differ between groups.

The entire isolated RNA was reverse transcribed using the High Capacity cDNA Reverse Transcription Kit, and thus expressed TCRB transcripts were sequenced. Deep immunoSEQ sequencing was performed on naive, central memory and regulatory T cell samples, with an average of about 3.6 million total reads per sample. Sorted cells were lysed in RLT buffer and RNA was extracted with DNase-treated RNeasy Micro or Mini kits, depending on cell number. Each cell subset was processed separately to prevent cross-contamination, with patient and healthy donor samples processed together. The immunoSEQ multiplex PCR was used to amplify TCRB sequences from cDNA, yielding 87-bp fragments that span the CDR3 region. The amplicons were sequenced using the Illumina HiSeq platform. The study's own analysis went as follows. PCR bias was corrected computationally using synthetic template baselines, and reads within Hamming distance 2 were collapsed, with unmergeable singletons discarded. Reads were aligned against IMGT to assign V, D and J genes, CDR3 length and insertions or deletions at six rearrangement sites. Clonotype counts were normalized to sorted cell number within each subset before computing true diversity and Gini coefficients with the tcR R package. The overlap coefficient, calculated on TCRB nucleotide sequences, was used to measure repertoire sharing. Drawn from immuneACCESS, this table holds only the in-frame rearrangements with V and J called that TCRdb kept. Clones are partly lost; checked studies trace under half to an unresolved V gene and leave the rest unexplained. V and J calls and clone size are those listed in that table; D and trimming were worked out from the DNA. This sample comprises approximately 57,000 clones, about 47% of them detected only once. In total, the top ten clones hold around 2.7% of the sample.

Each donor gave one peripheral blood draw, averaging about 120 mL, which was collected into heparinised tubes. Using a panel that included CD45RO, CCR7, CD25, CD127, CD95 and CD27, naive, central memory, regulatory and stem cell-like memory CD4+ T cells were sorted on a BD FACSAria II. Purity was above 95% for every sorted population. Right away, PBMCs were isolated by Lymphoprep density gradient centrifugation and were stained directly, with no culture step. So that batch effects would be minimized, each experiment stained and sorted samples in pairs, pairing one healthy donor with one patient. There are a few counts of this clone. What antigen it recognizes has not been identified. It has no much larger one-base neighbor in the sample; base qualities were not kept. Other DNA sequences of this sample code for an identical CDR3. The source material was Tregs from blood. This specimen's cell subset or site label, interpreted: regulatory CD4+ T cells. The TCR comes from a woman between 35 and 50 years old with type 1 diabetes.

The base sequence is TGTGCCAGCAGCTTAGCGGGAGATACGCAGTATTTT. This encodes CASSLAGDTQYF. The chain is made from TRBV11-2 and TRBJ2-3; the D gene assignment is ambiguous. The CDR3 covers 12 residues, taking in both the cysteine and the phenylalanine. Only the CDR3 DNA stays, 36 bases, in frame from base 1. A distance of 4 bases separates the germline ends of V and J, which lose 1 base and 5 bases respectively. CDR1 and CDR2 (SGHAT, FQNNGV) derive from the germline V gene.